The clone carrying this T cell receptor beta chain was picked up one time. The data derive from a study of T cell responses to AZD1222 COVID-19 vaccine. Turning to the study itself: Second-dose groups at about 4 or about 12 weeks were pooled.

The repertoire was sequenced with immunoSEQ multiplex PCR; TCRdb's copy has only in-frame clones and lacks some. The table shows roughly 130,000 clones, with 70% to 90% occurring only once. J was trimmed by 0 bases and V by 5 bases; bases with no gene match: 15. CDR1 SGHAT and CDR2 FQNNGV come from the germline V gene. This CDR3 spans 18 amino acids. The V and J genes are TRBV11-2 and TRBJ2-7; 8 bases map to TRBD1. This receptor was obtained from an adult in good health. The input for sequencing was peripheral blood, taken on day 0 of AZD1222 vaccination. The CDR3 sequence: CASSPLSRRTGSSYEQYF. The CDR3 DNA reads TGTGCCAGCAGCCCACTCTCCCGGAGGACAGGGAGCTCCTACGAGCAGTACTTC. Full variable domain (remainder filled in from reference TRBV11-2 and TRBJ2-7): EAGVAQSPRYKIIEKRQSVAFWCNPISGHATLYWYQQILGQGPKLLIQFQNNGVVDDSQLPKDRFSAERLKGVDSTLKIQPAKLEDSAVYLCASSPLSRRTGSSYEQYFGPGTRLTVT.